This record covers a single T cell receptor (beta chain). The clone's antigen remains unknown. Base qualities were left out, and no much larger clone turns up one base away. One collaborating source in Seattle enrolled patients while the patients were actively infected and followed the patients over time throughout the course of disease. The collaborating institutions used their own protocols to collect whole blood in K2EDTA tubes. For TCRbeta analysis, collaborators shipped samples as frozen whole blood, isolated PBMCs, or DNA extracted from either of those sample types. This specimen comes from a study of blood T cell repertoires in COVID-19 (dated by TCRdb to between 2020 and 2021). About the investigation overall: Samples from collaborators originated in the United States, Italy and Spain and spanned both the acute and convalescent phases of COVID-19. The prospective study material was composed of cDNA or gDNA derived from T cells, B-cell-depleted T cells, or PBMCs. Deeply sampled blood TCRbeta repertoires from subjects exposed to, actively infected with, or recovered from COVID-19 were included in the dataset. The repertoires were released in a freely available public database meant as a resource for research on the immune response to SARS-CoV-2. The samples were drawn from the first 160 participants of the ongoing ImmuneRACE study and from some 1,300 subjects provided by 6 global collaborators. The sample metadata nearly always contained a de-identified subject ID, COVID-19 status, age in years and sex. Where HLA class I and class II types were available, the types were taken from metadata supplied by the sample provider, not from assay-based typing.

TCRbeta CDR3 regions were amplified from genomic DNA using the immunoSEQ Assay, a bias-controlled multiplex PCR. As for the original processing: The number of nucleated cells in each sample was estimated from the amplification of reference gene primers within the assay. To quantify the absolute abundance of each unique TCRbeta CDR3 rearrangement, sequence reads were collapsed and filtered. For each sample, productive Simpson clonality was calculated as the square root of Simpson's diversity index across productive rearrangements. TCRdb's version of the immuneACCESS table is confined to in-frame rearrangements and falls short of the full clone set. An unresolved V gene accounts for under half of the shortfall where checked; the remainder is of unknown origin. That table gives V, J and clone size, and the DNA gave D and trimming. The sample has about 230,000 clones on record, roughly four fifths of them singletons. 6.5% to 8.5% of the sample is taken by the ten largest.

Study-wide findings and limitations: The amount of clinical and demographic metadata varied by source and participant and was provided uncurated.

The TCR sequence derives from a woman at least 80 years old with COVID-19, enrolled during active disease. The sequenced material came from peripheral blood.

The DNA reads TGCGCCAGCAGTGGGACAGCTCCCGGGGAGCTGTTTTTT. Its protein is CASSGTAPGELFF. This chain joins TRBV10-1 to TRBJ2-2; the D region possibly corresponds to TRBD1 (6 bases align). For CDR1 and CDR2, the germline V gene (reference sequence) lists WNHNN and SYGVQD. V is shortened by 4 bases, J by 6 bases, and the region joining them spans 9 bases. The CDR3 goes from the cysteine to the phenylalanine over 13 residues. Solely the CDR3 DNA is kept, with 39 bases framed from the first base.